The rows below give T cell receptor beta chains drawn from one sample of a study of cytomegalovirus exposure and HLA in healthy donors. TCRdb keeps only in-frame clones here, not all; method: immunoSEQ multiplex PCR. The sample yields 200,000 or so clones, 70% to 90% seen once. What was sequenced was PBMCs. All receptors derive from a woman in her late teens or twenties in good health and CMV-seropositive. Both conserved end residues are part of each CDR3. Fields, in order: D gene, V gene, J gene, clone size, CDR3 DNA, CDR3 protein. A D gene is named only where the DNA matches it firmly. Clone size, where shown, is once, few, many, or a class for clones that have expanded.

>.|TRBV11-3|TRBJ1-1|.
TGTGCCAGCAGCCCCATGAACACTGAAGCTTTCTTT
CASSPMNTEAFF
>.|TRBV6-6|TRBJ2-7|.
TGTGCCAGCAGTTACAACCGACAGTACGAGCAGTACTTC
CASSYNRQYEQYF
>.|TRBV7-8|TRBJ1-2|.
TGTGCCAGCAGCCCCCGAGTCCCAGACAGGTTCTATGGCTACACCTTC
CASSPRVPDRFYGYTF
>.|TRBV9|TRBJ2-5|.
TGTGCCAGCAGCGTTCGTGCCAGGGCTGAGACCCAGTACTTC
CASSVRARAETQYF
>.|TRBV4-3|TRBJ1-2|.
TGCGCCAGCAGCCAAGGTCTTCGTCAGGCTGGCTACACCTTC
CASSQGLRQAGYTF
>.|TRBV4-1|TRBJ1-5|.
TGCGCCAGCAGCCCGGGGCGGGGGCAGGGCCGGCAGCCCCAGCATTTT
CASSPGRGQGRQPQHF
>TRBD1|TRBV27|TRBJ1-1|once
TGTGCCAGCAGTCGAAGGACAGGCTCAATGAACACTGAAGCTTTCTTT
CASSRRTGSMNTEAFF
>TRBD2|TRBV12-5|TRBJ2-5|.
TGTGCTAGTGGTTCCGGGGGGGGGCAAGAGACCCAGTACTTC
CASGSGGGQETQYF
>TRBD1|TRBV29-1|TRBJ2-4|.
TGCAGCGTTGCGCGGACAGGGGAGGGTCAAAACATTCAGTACTTC
CSVARTGEGQNIQYF
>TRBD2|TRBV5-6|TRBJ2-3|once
TGTGCCAGCAGCATGACTAGCGGGAGTAGCACAGATACGCAGTATTTT
CASSMTSGSSTDTQYF
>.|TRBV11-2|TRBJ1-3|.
TGTGCCAGCAGCCAAACTGGAAACACCATATATTTT
CASSQTGNTIYF
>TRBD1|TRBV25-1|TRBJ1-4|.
TGTGCCAGCAGCACCTTGGGCAGGGGGAATGAAAAACTGTTTTTT
CASSTLGRGNEKLFF
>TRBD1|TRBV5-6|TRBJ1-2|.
TGTGCCAGCAGCCCCCTACAGGGGAGGATAGGCTATGGCTACACCTTC
CASSPLQGRIGYGYTF
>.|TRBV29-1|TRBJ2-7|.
TGCAGCGTTGAGATCGCTACAGGCGCGAGGTACGAGCAGTACTTC
CSVEIATGARYEQYF
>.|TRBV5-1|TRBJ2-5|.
TGCGCCAGCAGCTTGGCAGGGATCCAAGAGACCCAGTACTTC
CASSLAGIQETQYF
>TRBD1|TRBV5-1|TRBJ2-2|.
TGCGCCAGCTCACAGGGGCAAGCCTCTCACACCGGGGAGCTGTTTTTT
CASSQGQASHTGELFF
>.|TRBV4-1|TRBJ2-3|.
TGCGCCAGCAGCCAAGACAGGGGTGGTTTCCCAGATACGCAGTATTTT
CASSQDRGGFPDTQYF
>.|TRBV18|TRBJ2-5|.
TGTGCCAGCTCCCCATCGACAGGTGGAATACAAGAGACCCAGTACTTC
CASSPSTGGIQETQYF
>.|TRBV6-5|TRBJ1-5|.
TGTGCCAGCAGTGAGACTTATCAGCCCCAGCATTTT
CASSETYQPQHF
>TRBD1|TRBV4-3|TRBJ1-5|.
TGCGCCAGCAGCCAAACCGGGACAGGGGGACGGCCCCAGCATTTT
CASSQTGTGGRPQHF
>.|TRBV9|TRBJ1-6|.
TGTGCCAGCAGCGGACTACAGGGTGGCGCCCTCCACTTT
CASSGLQGGALHF
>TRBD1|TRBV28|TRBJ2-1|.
TGTGCCAGCAGTCCCCTTCTAGGACAGGGTGGGACACTTAAAGTGGCCTACAATGAGCAGTTCTTC
CASSPLLGQGGTLKVAYNEQFF